This T cell receptor beta chain was observed in a study of cytomegalovirus exposure and HLA in healthy donors listed by TCRdb under 2017. Regarding the study in general: In an earlier analysis of under 600 of the donors, under 300 Gb of sequence data and 90 million to 120 million unique TCR beta sequences from 180 million or so T cells were reported. An early release covering some 640 HLA-typed donors comprised 250 to 350 gigabases of sequencing data and 65 million to 100 million unique TCR sequences. Of the approximately 400 genotyped donors, approximately 80% fell in the genetic ancestry cluster associated with self-reported Caucasian donors. The study was designed to test whether signatures of past pathogen exposure could be identified by cataloging public T cell receptors. The study used immunosequencing to profile the T cell repertoires of more than 650 subjects and linked those repertoires to cytomegalovirus serostatus. Along with the approximately 650-subject first cohort, a separate validation cohort of around 110 different subjects was used. High-throughput TCR immunosequencing, statistical association of individual TCRs with disease status, and machine learning were combined to predict cytomegalovirus infection status. To study patterns of TCR occurrence, a later analysis re-analyzed previously published TCR beta repertoires from 650 to 750 donors and added high-resolution HLA genotyping. Rather than drawing on any new phenotypic data, the later analysis identified candidate immune exposures from TCR beta sequences and the way those sequences occurred across donors. To decide whether each TCR beta V gene segment behaved as functional or pseudogenic, an earlier analysis of some 600 of the donors relied on high-throughput TCR beta sequencing. Donor age, sex, ethnicity and CMV serostatus were compiled alongside the repertoire data. A later genetic analysis took genome-wide SNP genotypes for about 65% of the roughly 670 donors and used that subset as a discovery cohort. Every repertoire in the discovery cohort had been generated on one and the same sequencing platform. Class I and class II HLA loci were covered by the typing at four-digit resolution. The number of typed donors differed by locus: about 620-640 for A, B, C, DRB1 and DQB1; approximately 530 for DQA1; 600 to 610 for DPA1; and approximately 450 for DPB1. A few DR-DQ haplotypes were handled as single units for association and clustering because linkage in the cohort was strong. Across around 400 genotyped donors of the cohort, an average of about 200,000 unique TCR beta nucleotide sequences per donor were sequenced, and roughly 17% of those sequences were non-productive.

The cohort consisted of 650 to 850 healthy bone marrow donors. At the time of sampling, all cohort members were nominally healthy, though unrecorded immune exposures were likely present. The donor tested CMV seropositive, placing the donor among the 250 to 300 seropositive members of the cohort. A peripheral blood sample was collected from each donor, and TCR beta sequencing was performed on peripheral blood mononuclear cells. Genomic DNA was extracted from the blood cell samples with the Qiagen DNeasy Blood Extraction Kit. The germline V gene encodes CDR1 KGHSH and CDR2 LQKENI. The junction carries 15 bases between V and J, which are trimmed by 1 base and 0 bases respectively. The CDR3 runs 17 amino acids, cysteine and phenylalanine included. Of the read, only the CDR3 DNA is kept; its 51 bases are in frame from base 1. In regard to this clone: Its antigen is currently not known. No base-level quality is on record; no much larger clone is a single base apart.

Here is what the overall study found, with its caveats: Strong co-occurrence of HLA alleles, especially DR and DQ, made assigning TCR associations to individual alleles difficult. Because the 87-base-pair reads could not distinguish some IMGT-functional V segments, including TRBV6-2 and TRBV6-3, those segments were excluded. CMV serostatus was the only immune exposure information available for the cohort. The study listed 150 to 200 TCR beta chains as associated with cytomegalovirus. A cluster of highly shared sequence variants was judged likely to represent a technical artifact of the sequencing pipeline. The classifier was reported to diagnose cytomegalovirus status with high specificity and sensitivity in both the original and validation cohorts. A later analysis reported that several top co-occurrence clusters appeared linked to parvovirus B19, influenza, CMV and Epstein-Barr virus. It was suggested by the authors that the approach could potentially be generalized to other disease states and immunological phenotypes. A later analysis associated 16,951 TCR beta sequences with specific HLA alleles at a false discovery rate of 0.05. Linkage disequilibrium might explain the correlated functional status among segregating V segments, but an unknown experimental factor could not be ruled out. In a later analysis, HLA-associated TCR beta chains showed more clonal expansion and lower generation probabilities than non-associated chains that were equally common. An earlier analysis of approximately 500 of the donors showed that most TCR beta V segments appeared in productive rearrangements either about 87% or about 30% of the time, which broadly matched IMGT annotations. According to a later genetic analysis, donors in an Asian-associated ancestry cluster had fewer N-insertions in productive TCRs than the approximately 710-donor mean. In a later analysis, most CMV-associated TCR beta chains were found to appear HLA-restricted, with HLA associations seemingly driven largely by CMV exposure. Because counts were too low, 15 or so rarely observed V segments, including chromosome 9 orphons, were excluded from the earlier analysis of some 540 of the donors. A further reported finding was that TCR beta sequences accurately predicted the HLA-A and HLA-B alleles for most subjects in the first cohort. Only TCR beta chains were sequenced in this cohort, and the absence of alpha or paired-chain data limited detectable features. A later genetic analysis associated a missense DCLRE1C variant with V-gene and J-gene trimming of TCR beta chains, and an independent cohort replicated the association. The presence/absence analyses assumed that sequencing depth was roughly uniform across donors, and that assumption may not be true. Because HLA typing was missing for some donors at each locus, association tests included only the typed subset. A few of the identified cytomegalovirus-associated TCR beta chains were confirmed in vitro to be specific for cytomegalovirus antigens. Most TCR sequences were seen in very few donors, while some public TCRs were found in many individuals. In a later analysis, TCR association rates were found to vary across HLA loci, with the most associated TCRs seen for DRB1 alleles and the fewest for HLA-C alleles.

Receptors were amplified or captured by the immunoSEQ multiplex PCR assay. For the multiplex PCR, a mixture combining 60 forward primers for TCR Vbeta segments and 13 reverse primers for TCR Jbeta segments was used. The CDR3 region of rearranged TCR beta genes was amplified from genomic DNA with a multiplex PCR assay. Amplified TCR beta libraries were sequenced as 87-base-pair reads on the Illumina HiSeq System. The published analysis was carried out like this. Across the 666 repertoires, a later analysis counted 80 million or so unique TCR beta chains, approximately 12 million of which were shared by at least two donors. Raw reads were error-corrected and collapsed into unique sequences by a nearest-neighbor algorithm in which closely related sequences were merged to remove PCR and sequencing errors. CDR3 sequences were aligned to IMGT reference sequences to assign V, D and J gene segments. For a sequence to be retained, at least a six-nucleotide match to both a V gene segment and a J gene segment was required. Rearrangements were classified as productive when the CDR3 lacked stop codons and remained in frame with V and J, and all other rearrangements were classified as non-productive. CDR3 was defined according to IMGT convention as the region running from the second conserved V-encoded cysteine to the conserved J-encoded phenylalanine. The earlier analysis of fewer than 750 of the donors excluded sequences that lacked an unambiguous match to a single V gene segment. An earlier analysis of 500 to 600 of the donors classified V segments as functional when productive rearrangements were above 56.7% and as segregating when the standard deviation between donors was above 5%. To diagnose cytomegalovirus status from the catalog of TCR beta chain sequences, a statistical classification framework was built. A later analysis assigned V and J genes by comparing TCR nucleotide sequences with IMGT/GENE-DB human TR gene sequences. In a later analysis, CDR3 sequences and most-parsimonious VDJ recombination scenarios were assigned using the TCRdist pipeline. A later analysis defined each TCR beta chain by its CDR3 amino acid sequence plus V-gene family, and excluded reads lacking a unique V-gene family. As a way to deal with suspected cross-contamination and a sequencing artifact, a later analysis dropped under 600 nucleotide sequences that were highly shared and had low generation probability. For each public chain, a later analysis derived a clonal expansion index from normalized ranks of inferred template counts within each repertoire. In a later analysis, generation probabilities were computed with a VDJ recombination model fitted to out-of-frame rearrangements, and the resulting probabilities were checked against IGoR. In a later analysis, hypergeometric tests were used to score TCR-TCR, TCR-HLA and TCR-CMV co-occurrence, with a repertoire-size bias correction applied to TCR pairs. In a later analysis, false discovery rates were estimated by permuting HLA or CMV assignments 20 times. In a later analysis, co-occurring TCRs were grouped using DBSCAN, with TCRdist sequence similarity added in when clustering inside HLA-allele-positive subsets. Repertoires with fewer than 30,000 or more than 120,000 public chains, plus five repertoires with anomalous nucleotide sharing, were excluded from co-occurrence clustering. Drawn from immuneACCESS, this table holds only the in-frame rearrangements with V and J called that TCRdb kept. Clones are partly lost; checked studies trace under half to an unresolved V gene and leave the rest unexplained. V and J calls and clone size are copied from that table; D and trimming were computed from the DNA. In all, the sample holds about 100,000 clones, and around 80% of those were seen once. About 4% of the sample is held by the ten biggest clonotypes.

This sequence originates from a female donor in good health and CMV-seropositive. The chain joins TRBV18 to TRBJ1-1; confidence is insufficient to name the D gene. Sequenced sample: PBMCs. The nucleotide sequence reads as follows: TGTGCCAGCTCACCACAGGGTCTGAGGGAGATGAACACTGAAGCTTTCTTT. This encodes CASSPQGLREMNTEAFF. The reference TRBV18 and TRBJ1-1 proteins fill in what lies around the CDR3, so the full variable domain reads NAGVMQNPRHLVRRRGQEARLRCSPMKGHSHVYWYRQLPEEGLKFMVYLQKENIIDESGMPKERFSAEFPKEGPSILRIQQVVRGDSAAYFCASSPQGLREMNTEAFFGQGTRLTVV.